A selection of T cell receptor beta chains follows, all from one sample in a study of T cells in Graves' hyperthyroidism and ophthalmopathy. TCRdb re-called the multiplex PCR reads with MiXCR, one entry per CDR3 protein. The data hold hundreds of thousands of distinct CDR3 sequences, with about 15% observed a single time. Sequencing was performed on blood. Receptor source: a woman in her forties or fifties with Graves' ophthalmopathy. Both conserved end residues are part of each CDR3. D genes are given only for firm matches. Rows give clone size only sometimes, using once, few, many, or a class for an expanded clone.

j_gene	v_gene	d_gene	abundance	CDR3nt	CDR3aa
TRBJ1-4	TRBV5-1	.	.	TGCGCCAGCAGCTCGGTAGACAGCCTTAATGAAAAACTGTTTTTT	CASSSVDSLNEKLFF
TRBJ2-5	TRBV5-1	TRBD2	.	TGCGCCAGCAGCCCTCACTCTGCGGGGGGGTTGGAAGAGACCCAGTACTTC	CASSPHSAGGLEETQYF
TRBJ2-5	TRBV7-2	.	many	TGTGCCAGCAGCTTAGTGTACAGGCTTAGGGAGACCCAGTACTTC	CASSLVYRLRETQYF
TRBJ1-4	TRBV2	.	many	TGTGCCTTAGTGCCTGCAACTAATGAAAAACTGTTTTTT	CALVPATNEKLFF
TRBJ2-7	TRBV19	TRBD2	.	TGTGCCAGTAGTACGGGACTAGCGGGAGAGGGCTCCTACGAGCAGTACTTC	CASSTGLAGEGSYEQYF
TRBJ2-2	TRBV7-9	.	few	TGTGCCAGCAGCCCCCTTAAACCAAGAAACACCGGGGAGCTGTTTTTT	CASSPLKPRNTGELFF
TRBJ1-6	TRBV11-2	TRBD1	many	TGTGCCAGCAGCCCGGACAGGGGGCCTTCACCCCTCCACTTT	CASSPDRGPSPLHF
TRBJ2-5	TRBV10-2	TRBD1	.	TGCGCCAGCAGGGGGACAGGGATGGGGGAGACCCAGTACTTC	CASRGTGMGETQYF
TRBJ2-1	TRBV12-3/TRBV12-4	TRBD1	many	TGTGCCAGCAGTTTTGCAGGGGGCGCCTACAATGAGCAGTTCTTC	CASSFAGGAYNEQFF
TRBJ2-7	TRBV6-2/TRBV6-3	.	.	TGTGCCAGCAGATCCCCGGGGCCGTCCTACGAGCAGTACTTC	CASRSPGPSYEQYF
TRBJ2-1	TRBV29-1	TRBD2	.	TGCAGCGTTGAAGGTTCTAGCGGGAGGGCCAACAATGAGCAGTTCTTC	CSVEGSSGRANNEQFF
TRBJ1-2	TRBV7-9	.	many	TGTGCCAGCAGCTTTGTCCCGGGTGAATATGGCTACACCTTC	CASSFVPGEYGYTF
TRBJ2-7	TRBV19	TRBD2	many	TGTGCCAGTAGTATATTCGGGAGTAGCGGGAGCGGCTACGAGCAGTACTTC	CASSIFGSSGSGYEQYF
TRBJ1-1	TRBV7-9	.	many	TGTGCCAGCAGCTTATCCAATTCCAACACTGAAGCTTTCTTT	CASSLSNSNTEAFF
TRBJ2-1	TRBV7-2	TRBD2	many	TGTGCCAGCAGCGCTACCGGGACTAGCGGGAGGAGGTGGGGCTACAATGAGCAGTTCTTC	CASSATGTSGRRWGYNEQFF
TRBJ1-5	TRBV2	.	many	TGTGCCAGCAGCGGTAACTCCCCTGGTAACCAGCCCCAGCATTTT	CASSGNSPGNQPQHF
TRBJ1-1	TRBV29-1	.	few	TGCAGCGCCAAACAAGTTATGAACACTGAAGCTTTCTTT	CSAKQVMNTEAFF
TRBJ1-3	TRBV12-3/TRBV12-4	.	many	TGTGCCAGCAGTTTCAACAACAGGGGAAACACCATATATTTT	CASSFNNRGNTIYF
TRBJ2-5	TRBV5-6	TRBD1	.	TGTGCCAGCAGCCCCCTAACAGGGGGAGAGACCCAGTACTTC	CASSPLTGGETQYF
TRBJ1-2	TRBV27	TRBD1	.	TGTGCCAGCAGTCCACCGGGACAGAAACCTTATGGCTACACCTTC	CASSPPGQKPYGYTF
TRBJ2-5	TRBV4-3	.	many	TGCGCCAGCAGCCAGACTAGTGTCGCCGGGACCCAGTACTTC	CASSQTSVAGTQYF
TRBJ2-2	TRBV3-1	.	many	TGTGCCAGCAGCCAAGAGGTCGGACAGACGAACACCGGGGAGCTGTTTTTT	CASSQEVGQTNTGELFF
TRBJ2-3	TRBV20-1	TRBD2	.	TGCAGTGCCAGTATCCCGGGAGGGATAGGAGATACGCAGTATTTT	CSASIPGGIGDTQYF
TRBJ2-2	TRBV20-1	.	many	TGCAGTGCTGAGGACAGGGAGGGCACCGGGGAGCTGTTTTTT	CSAEDREGTGELFF
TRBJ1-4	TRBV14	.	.	TGCGCCAGCAGTCCCATCCTTAATGAAAAACTGTTTTTT	CASSPILNEKLFF
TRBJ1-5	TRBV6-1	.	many	TGTGCCAGCAGACCAGGGAACAATCAGCCCCAGCATTTT	CASRPGNNQPQHF
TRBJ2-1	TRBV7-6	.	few	TGTGCCAGCAGCTTAGCTTCTAGAGTTCGGCTAGGAAATGAGCAGTTCTTC	CASSLASRVRLGNEQFF
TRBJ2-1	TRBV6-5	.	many	TGTGCCAGCAGTTACCTCGGACAAGGGACCTACAATGAGCAGTTCTTC	CASSYLGQGTYNEQFF